This TCR beta chain was observed in a study of blood T cell repertoires in COVID-19. Study information: Material from acute and convalescent COVID-19 was sourced from the United States, Italy and Spain. Nucleic acid was either cDNA or gDNA, and it came from T cells, B-cell-depleted T cells, or PBMCs.

CDR3 length: 12 amino acids. Germline loops: CDR1 MDHEN, CDR2 SYDVKM. The V and J ends lost 5 bases and 16 bases, in that order; junction bases with no gene match: 10. In the original processing: Amplification of reference gene primers provided the estimated nucleated cell counts. Sequenced by immunoSEQ multiplex PCR; TCRdb stores in-frame clones only, minus some. Clonal size and the V and J genes are those of that table, whereas D and trimming came from the DNA. The table shows approximately 150,000 clones, with around nine tenths occurring only once. This clonotype was sampled from a woman aged 50 to 60 with active or convalescent COVID-19. What was sequenced was peripheral blood. V is TRBV28 and J is TRBJ1-4; 7 nucleotides agree with TRBD1. The CDR3 reads CASSLRQGQEFF. In DNA form, the CDR3 reads TGTGCCAGCAGTCTAAGACAGGGTCAGGAGTTTTTT. The entire variable domain, with the rest obtained from reference TRBV28 and TRBJ1-4, is as follows: DVKVTQSSRYLVKRTGEKVFLECVQDMDHENMFWYRQDPGLGLRLIYFSYDVKMKEKGDIPEGYSVSREKKERFSLILESASTNQTSMYLCASSLRQGQEFFGSGTQLSVL.